Described below is a single T cell receptor (beta chain) sequence and its context. The entry originates in a study of cytomegalovirus exposure and HLA in healthy donors. The CDR3 covers 12 residues. With 5 bases removed from V and 4 bases from J, the gap between germline ends came to 7 bases. Looked up from germline, CDR1 is LNHDA and CDR2 is SQIVND (reference sequence). The primer mix had 60 Vbeta and 13 Jbeta primers. Clones were sequenced by immunoSEQ multiplex PCR, and TCRdb holds only the in-frame ones, with some missing. The table records 110,000 to 150,000 clones, 75% to 80% of them present only once.

The TCR comes from a woman aged 25 to 39 in good health and CMV-seronegative. The chain employs TRBV19 and TRBJ2-3; perhaps TRBD1 as D (5 bases). Source material: PBMCs. The CDR3 reads CASSFRADTQYF. For the CDR3, the DNA is TGTGCCAGTAGTTTCAGGGCAGATACGCAGTATTTT. Full variable domain (rest looked up from reference TRBV19 and TRBJ2-3): DGGITQSPKYLFRKEGQNVTLSCEQNLNHDAMYWYRQDPGQGLRLIYYSQIVNDFQKGDIAEGYSVSREKKESFPLTVTSAQKNPTAFYLCASSFRADTQYFGPGTRLTVL.